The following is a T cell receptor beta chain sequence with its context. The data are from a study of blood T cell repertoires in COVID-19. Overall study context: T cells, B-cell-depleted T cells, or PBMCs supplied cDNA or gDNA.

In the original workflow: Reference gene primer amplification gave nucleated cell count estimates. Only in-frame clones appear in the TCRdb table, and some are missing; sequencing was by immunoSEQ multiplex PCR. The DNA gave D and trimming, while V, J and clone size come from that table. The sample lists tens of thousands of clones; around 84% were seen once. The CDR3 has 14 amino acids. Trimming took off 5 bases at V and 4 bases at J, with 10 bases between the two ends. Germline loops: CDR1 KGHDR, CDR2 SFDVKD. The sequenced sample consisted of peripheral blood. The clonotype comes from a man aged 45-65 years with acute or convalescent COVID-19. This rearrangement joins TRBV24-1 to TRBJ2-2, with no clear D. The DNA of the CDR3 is TGTGCCACCAGTGGCGTTTCGGGCACCGGGGAGCTGTTTTTT. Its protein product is CATSGVSGTGELFF.